This T cell receptor beta chain originates from a study of blood T cells in healthy people across ages. Using a J-beta primer mix together with a sample-barcoded 5' primer, a second PCR was run for roughly 7 to 12 cycles. TCRdb analysed the 5' RACE reads with MiXCR anew, one entry per CDR3 protein. The sample lists fewer than 900,000 distinct CDR3 sequences, roughly 40% occurring once. Germline CDR1 and CDR2: SGHVS and FQNEAQ. The CDR3 sequence is 13 residues long. With V trimmed by 5 bases and J by 6 bases, 6 bases remained unmatched. This chain links TRBV7-8 with TRBJ1-1; 7 bases match TRBD1. The source of this sequence is a young man in good health. Sequencing was performed on blood. In nucleotides, the CDR3 is TGTGCCAGCAGCCTGATACAGGGGTCTGAAGCTTTCTTT. This sequence encodes CASSLIQGSEAFF. Full variable domain (missing parts from reference TRBV7-8 and TRBJ1-1): GAGVSQSPRYKVAKRGQDVALRCDPISGHVSLFWYQQALGQGPEFLTYFQNEAQLDKSGLPSDRFFAERPEGSVSTLKIQRTQQEDSAVYLCASSLIQGSEAFFGQGTRLTVV.